This T cell receptor beta chain was identified during a study of identical twins' blood T cells (dated by TCRdb to the early 2010s). Concerning the study at large: The approximately twelve libraries, six for the alpha chain and six for the beta chain, yielded 50 million or so Illumina reads in total. To assess how genetics influences repertoire formation, the study used next-generation sequencing to compare the TCR alpha and beta chain repertoires of three pairs of monozygous twins.

Overall study results and their limits: Because the twins were reared together, environmental influences could not be excluded as an explanation for twin similarity. The proposed role of the TCRalpha J segment in MHC recognition during thymic selection was stated to require validation by independent studies. The number of shared CDR3 clonotypes between two donors was mainly determined by the product of their cloneset sizes, and twins did not clearly deviate from this trend. V gene usage was reported to be markedly more similar within twin pairs than between unrelated donors, even among non-selected out-of-frame TCRbeta clonotypes. Among the most abundant TCRbeta clonotypes, every donor shared more CDR3 sequences with her own twin than with unrelated donors.

This clonotype was seen a handful of times. Its antigen remains unidentified. Per-base qualities were not stored, and no clone one base away is much larger. Donors were six healthy women forming three monozygous twin pairs. All three twin pairs had been reared together, and it was thought likely that the same infectious agents and vaccines had been met by these twin pairs. TCR cDNA libraries were prepared from RNA that was isolated from peripheral blood mononuclear cells. To prepare the library, 5' RACE was applied. Sequencing relied on an Illumina Genome Analyzer IIx. RNA-based TCR cDNA libraries were prepared by a previously described protocol with several modifications. To prevent cross-contamination, sample-specific barcodes were introduced on both ends of each TCR cDNA library during cDNA synthesis and amplification. Concerning the study's data processing: Each library contained 2.2 to 3.6 million CDR3-containing reads, and somewhere between about 95,000 and nearly 500,000 clonotypes were identified for each individual. After reads with improper barcode index combinations were thrown out, a cloneset for each library was built using the MiTCR software. During the assembly of CDR3 clonotypes by MiTCR, low-quality reads were filtered or rescued and PCR and sequencing errors were corrected. Artificial out-of-frame clonotypes were removed by being mapped to in-frame sequences, with one indel in the CDR3 allowed. To measure how similar V and J gene usage was between donors, Jensen-Shannon divergence was divided by mean entropy. The public reads were reprocessed in TCRdb via fastp at Q25 and MiXCR, keeping in-frame beta chains. All rows with the same CDR3 protein become a single entry with the most common DNA and genes. These V and J calls are TCRdb output, not the study's own analysis. Here the sample has roughly 380,000 distinct CDR3 sequences; about 28% occur a single time. The top ten clones comprise roughly 6.1% of the sample.

From its cysteine to its phenylalanine, the CDR3 spans 15 amino acids. The DNA shown is the 45-base CDR3, in frame from base 1. Based on the germline V gene (reference sequence), the CDR1 and CDR2 sequences are DFQATT and SNEGSKA. Trimming accounts for 1 base at V and 5 bases at J, while the number of junction bases matched to no gene is 8. The origin of this receptor is a woman aged 18-49 years in good health. The material sequenced was PBMCs. The V gene is TRBV20-1 and the J gene is TRBJ1-2, with TRBD1 matching 9 junction bases. The nucleotide sequence reads TGCAGTGCTAGAGTGTCGGGACAGGGAGGGTATGGCTACACCTTC. Translated, this is CSARVSGQGGYGYTF.